The T cell receptor (beta chain) under discussion was sequenced for a study of T cell responses to AZD1222 COVID-19 vaccine. Here immunoSEQ multiplex PCR was the method, and the copy in TCRdb shows in-frame clones only, minus some. The sample holds about 140,000 clones; 80% to 95% are singletons and the top ten take 2% to 2.5%. Germline-derived CDR1 and CDR2 are SGHNT and YYREEE (reference sequence). V lost 3 bases to trimming and J lost 3 bases; unmatched junction nucleotides: 7. CDR3 length equals 16 residues. The study's findings and limits: Two AZD1222 administrations were followed by greater Spike-specific TCR breadth and depth. The donors showed a predominance of white British ancestry and of females, with possible underestimation of clonal diversity. Scientists sampled the repertoires only once the peak T cell response had passed. Baseline antibody screening turned up just a handful of seropositive AZD1222 recipients.

On this clone itself: The antigen is not known.

This receptor was taken from an adult in good health. Sequencing used peripheral blood, obtained on day 0 of AZD1222 vaccination. The rearrangement uses TRBV5-4 and TRBJ2-7, with 12 bases fitting TRBD2. The CDR3 DNA is TGTGCCAGCAGCTCCGGAAGGACTAGCGGGAACTACGAGCAGTACTTC. Translation: CASSSGRTSGNYEQYF.